Below are 16 T cell receptor beta chains sequenced from a single sample in a study of spatial heterogeneity in lung cancer. Each CDR3 protein gets one entry after TCRdb re-called the 5' RACE reads with MiXCR. The sample has 100,000 to 120,000 distinct CDR3 sequences; 10% to 13% are singletons. This sample's time point: blood at routine non-recurrence follow-up after resection. The sample here was PBMCs, taken at follow-up. These TCRs come from a female donor with early-stage non-small cell lung cancer.

The genes are TRBV7-3 and TRBJ2-1, with TRBD2 identical over 11 bases. Germline V gives CDR1 SGHTA, CDR2 FQGTGA. This CDR3 has 16 amino acids. V lost 4 bases to trimming and J lost 4 bases; unmatched junction nucleotides: 6. The chain's CDR3 is CASSSNVAGGYNEQFF. The CDR3 nucleotides read TGTGCCAGCAGCTCCAATGTAGCGGGAGGGTACAATGAGCAGTTCTTC.

This clonotype came up many times. The V gene is TRBV28, the J gene TRBJ2-3; the D is unclear. Germline CDR1 and CDR2: MDHEN and SYDVKM. V lost 1 base and J lost 3, with 8 bases in between. This CDR3 is built from 14 residues. CDR3 coding DNA: TGTGCCAGCAGTTTATTGGGCCAAACAGATACGCAGTATTTT. Translating it yields CASSLLGQTDTQYF.

The V and J genes are TRBV7-9 and TRBJ2-2, with D unclear. Trimming took off 2 bases at V and 6 bases at J, with 13 bases between the two ends. The CDR3 runs to 15 residues. The germline gives CDR1 SEHNR, CDR2 FQNEAQ (reference sequence). The CDR3 sequence: CASSLFSQLAGELFF. In nucleotides, the CDR3 is TGTGCCAGCAGCTTATTTTCCCAGCTCGCCGGGGAGCTGTTTTTT.

The V and J genes are TRBV5-1 and TRBJ2-1; D is unclear. The germline V gene encodes CDR1 SGHRS and CDR2 YFSETQ. Trimming stripped 4 bases from V and 0 bases from J, with 14 bases between. The length of the CDR3 is 16 residues. CDR3 sequence (DNA): TGCGCCAGCAGCCCGCCGTTACTTAGCTCCTACAATGAGCAGTTCTTC. The encoded protein is CASSPPLLSSYNEQFF. The full variable domain, with the rest looked up from reference TRBV5-1 and TRBJ2-1, is KAGVTQTPRYLIKTRGQQVTLSCSPISGHRSVSWYQQTPGQGLQFLFEYFSETQRNKGNFPGRFSGRQFSNSRSEMNVSTLELGDSALYLCASSPPLLSSYNEQFFGPGTRLTVL.

The genes are TRBV5-1 and TRBJ2-4; no firm D call. CDR1 SGHRS and CDR2 YFSETQ come from the germline V gene. With 0 bases removed from V and 6 bases from J, the gap between germline ends came to 13 bases. CDR3 size: 15 residues. This chain's CDR3 is CASSLGLLKGNIQYF. The CDR3 nucleotides read TGCGCCAGCAGCTTGGGACTTCTCAAAGGAAACATTCAGTACTTC.

This clonotype was seen repeatedly, ten times or more. The rearrangement links TRBV12-3 or TRBV12-4 to TRBJ1-5, with D unclear. V was shortened by 1 base and J by 6 bases, with 4 bases between the two germline ends. The CDR3 contains 12 residues. DNA for the CDR3: TGTGCCAGCAGTTTAGGGTTTCAGCCCCAGCATTTT. Amino acids: CASSLGFQPQHF.

The sample holds many counts of this clonotype. The V gene is TRBV20-1, the J gene TRBJ1-6; perhaps TRBD1 as D (5 bases). Germline assignment: CDR1 DFQATT and CDR2 SNEGSKA (reference sequence). The CDR3 runs to 12 residues. Deletions cut 4 bases from V and 14 bases from J, with 15 bases between. The CDR3 DNA reads as TGCAGTGCTATTCAGGGAGGGTACACCCTCCACTTT. Amino acid sequence: CSAIQGGYTLHF.

The gene calls are TRBV11-3 and TRBJ2-7, with TRBD2 matching over 7 bases. Germline-derived CDR1 and CDR2 are SGHNT and YENEEA. CDR3 length: 13 amino acids. V was clipped by 4 bases and J by 6 bases; unmatched bases: 6. CDR3 loop: CASSSGLGGEQYV. Written as DNA, the CDR3 is TGTGCCAGCAGCTCCGGACTAGGAGGCGAGCAGTACGTC.

This clonotype was picked up many times. V and J are TRBV5-4 and TRBJ2-1, with D tentatively TRBD1 (6 bases). The CDR3 has 14 residues. Per the germline V gene, CDR1 is SGHNT and CDR2 is YYREEE (reference sequence). V was clipped by 0 bases and J by 2 bases, with 6 bases between them. The CDR3 spells CASSLDRAYNEQFF. DNA for the CDR3: TGTGCCAGCAGCTTGGACAGGGCCTACAATGAGCAGTTCTTC.

This sequence joins TRBV5-4 and TRBJ2-5; D possibly corresponds to TRBD2 (6 bases). V was pared by 3 bases and J by 0 bases, with 12 bases between. CDR3 length: 15 residues. Germline assignment: CDR1 SGHNT and CDR2 YYREEE (reference sequence). The CDR3 here is CASSSRRENQETQYF. For the CDR3, the DNA is TGTGCCAGCAGCTCGCGCCGGGAGAACCAAGAGACCCAGTACTTC.

The gene calls are TRBV2 and TRBJ2-2; D uncertain. Germline-derived CDR1 and CDR2 are SNHLY and FYNNEI. The CDR3 runs 14 residues. Trimming pared 6 bases from V and 4 bases from J, leaving 12 bases between. Here the CDR3 DNA reads TGTGCCAGCAGGGCCGTCCCGAGCACCGGGGAGCTGTTTTTT. Its protein is CASRAVPSTGELFF.

V and J are TRBV20-1 and TRBJ2-3; D is ambiguous. The V and J ends lost 6 bases and 6 bases respectively, with 16 bases between them. The CDR3 spans 13 residues. Germline CDR1 and CDR2: DFQATT and SNEGSKA (reference sequence). The CDR3 protein is CSAAAAVADTQYF. CDR3 sequence (DNA): TGCAGTGCCGCGGCGGCGGTGGCGGATACGCAGTATTTT.

This clonotype was recorded many times. The chain employs TRBV10-3 and TRBJ2-3; 7 positions agree with TRBD2. Germline CDR1 and CDR2: ENHRY and SYGVKD. This CDR3 spans 14 amino acids. After removal of 10 bases from V and 3 bases from J, the junction contained 10 bases not matched to a gene. This CDR3 is CATRAGTTTDTQYF. CDR3 sequence (DNA): TGTGCCACCCGAGCGGGAACAACAACAGATACGCAGTATTTT.

This chain links TRBV6-6 with TRBJ2-3, with TRBD2 matching over 9 bases. Germline values: CDR1 MNHNY, CDR2 SVGAGI (reference sequence). This CDR3 contains 15 residues. The V segment lost 0 bases and the J segment 6 bases; nucleotides outside the gene matches: 4. The CDR3 protein is CASSYSGLAGDTQYF. The DNA for the CDR3 is TGTGCCAGCAGTTACTCGGGCCTAGCGGGGGATACGCAGTATTTT.

This clonotype has a count of ten or more. The J gene is TRBJ1-1, the V gene TRBV20-1; D is unresolved. The CDR3 contains 13 residues. Per the germline V gene, CDR1 is DFQATT and CDR2 is SNEGSKA (reference sequence). Deletions cut 5 bases from V and 2 bases from J, with 12 bases between. CDR3 loop: CSAGRGSNTEAFF. The CDR3, as DNA: TGCAGTGCTGGGCGGGGAAGCAACACTGAAGCTTTCTTT.

This clonotype turned up a few times. This sequence joins TRBV6-2 or TRBV6-3 and TRBJ2-5; D gene unclear. The CDR3 contains 13 residues. Germline loops: CDR1 MNHEY, CDR2 SVGEGT. V dropped 2 bases and J dropped 5 bases, with 9 bases sitting between them. CDR3 DNA: TGTGCCAGCAGTTACGGCGTCGGGGAGACCCAGTACTTC. Its translation: CASSYGVGETQYF.